Below are 10 T cell receptor beta chains sequenced from a single sample in a study of T cell repertoires in aging, cancer and after chemotherapy. Amplification of TCR beta used genomic DNA extracted from peripheral blood. Rearranged V-D-J TRB sequences were amplified with a mixed TRB-A/B primer pool. TCRdb reanalysed the multiplex PCR reads using MiXCR and keeps one entry per CDR3 protein. The table has thousands of distinct CDR3 sequences, 25% to 30% seen once. Sequencing was carried out using blood. These receptor sequences come from a human donor in good health.

By share, this clonotype counts as large. V usage is TRBV5-1 and J usage is TRBJ2-2; D possibly corresponds to TRBD2 (6 bases). V was clipped by 0 bases and J by 7 bases, with 13 bases between them. This CDR3 spans 15 amino acids. CDR1 is SGHRS, CDR2 YFSETQ, per germline. CDR3 in amino acids: CASSLAGGEVGELFF. The CDR3 nucleotides read TGCGCCAGCAGCTTGGCCGGAGGGGAGGTCGGGGAGCTGTTTTTT. The complete variable domain, with remaining parts taken from reference TRBV5-1 and TRBJ2-2, reads KAGVTQTPRYLIKTRGQQVTLSCSPISGHRSVSWYQQTPGQGLQFLFEYFSETQRNKGNFPGRFSGRQFSNSRSEMNVSTLELGDSALYLCASSLAGGEVGELFFGEGSRLTVL.

This clonotype is categorized as medium-sized. The chain recombines TRBV19 with TRBJ1-4, with TRBD1 matching 9 bases. The junction had 4 bases not matched to a gene; V was cut back by 5 bases and J by 6 bases. This CDR3 contains 14 residues. CDR1 and CDR2 (germline): LNHDA, SQIVND (reference sequence). Here the CDR3 reads CASSQGTGYEKLFF. In nucleotides, the CDR3 is TGTGCCAGTAGTCAGGGGACAGGGTATGAAAAACTGTTTTTT.

The V gene is TRBV5-1, the J gene TRBJ1-6; D call uncertain. CDR3 size: 15 residues. V was cut by 4 bases and J by 0 bases, with 8 bases left in between. The V gene's germline CDR1 is SGHRS and CDR2 YFSETQ. CDR3: CASSHDGSYNSPLHF. The CDR3, as DNA: TGCGCCAGCAGCCACGACGGCTCCTATAATTCACCCCTCCACTTT.

J is TRBJ1-1 and V is TRBV7-9; a weak D match, TRBD1 (5 bases). This CDR3 is 14 amino acids long. Germline CDR1 SEHNR, CDR2 FQNEAQ (reference sequence). V was trimmed by 6 bases and J by 4 bases, leaving 15 bases between them. In DNA, the CDR3 is TGTGCCAGCAGTTTCAGGGACGGGGGCACTGAAGCTTTCTTT. Translation gives CASSFRDGGTEAFF.

Sample share makes this clonotype medium-sized (0.01 to 0.1%). The V call is TRBV30, the J call TRBJ1-2; no reliable D call. Trimming pared 0 bases from V and 0 bases from J, leaving 5 bases between. Looked up from germline, CDR1 is GTSNPN and CDR2 is SVGIG (reference sequence). This CDR3 has 13 residues. The CDR3 is CAWSVEANYGYTF. CDR3 sequence (DNA): TGTGCCTGGAGTGTAGAGGCTAACTATGGCTACACCTTC.

This clonotype was detected only a few times. The V call is TRBV28, the J call TRBJ1-3; D unclear. Per the germline V gene, CDR1 is MDHEN and CDR2 is SYDVKM. The CDR3 covers 13 residues. Trimming stripped 4 bases from V and 4 bases from J, with 8 bases between. CDR3 in amino acids: CASSSGKGNTIYF. CDR3 nucleotides: TGTGCCAGCAGTTCTGGAAAGGGAAACACCATATATTTT.

This clonotype is judged medium-sized. The rearrangement joins TRBV27 to TRBJ2-7, with D uncertain. Per the germline V gene, CDR1 is MNHEY and CDR2 is SMNVEV (reference sequence). V was clipped by 8 bases and J by 1 base, with 15 bases between them. The CDR3 is made up of 14 amino acids. CDR3: CASALLGLSYEQYF. The CDR3 DNA reads TGTGCCAGCGCCTTATTGGGTCTTTCCTACGAGCAGTACTTC.

This clonotype ranks as large. This chain uses TRBV29-1 with TRBJ2-7, with D possibly being TRBD2 (7 bases). Germline lookup yields CDR1 SQVTM and CDR2 ANQGSEA. This CDR3 contains 12 residues. Trimming took 6 bases from V and 7 from J, leaving 16 bases between them. This CDR3 reads CSVAGAAGEQYF. In DNA, the CDR3 is TGCAGCGTGGCGGGGGCTGCGGGGGAGCAGTACTTC.

This clonotype was found a few times. This sequence joins TRBV5-1 and TRBJ2-3, with 12 bases matching TRBD2. The CDR3 sequence is 17 residues long. Trimming removed 3 bases from V and 3 bases from J; junction bases left unmatched: 8. Germline CDR1 and CDR2: SGHRS and YFSETQ. CDR3 sequence: CASSSELAGGPTDTQYF. In nucleotides, the CDR3 is TGCGCCAGCAGCTCGGAACTAGCGGGAGGTCCTACAGATACGCAGTATTTT.

V is TRBV12-3 or TRBV12-4 and J is TRBJ1-3; perhaps TRBD1 as D (6 bases). Trimming took off 3 bases at V and 3 bases at J, with 9 bases between the two ends. There are 14 residues in the CDR3. The DNA of the CDR3 is TGTGCCAGCAGTTTTCCAGGGGATGGAAACACCATATATTTT. This codes for CASSFPGDGNTIYF.